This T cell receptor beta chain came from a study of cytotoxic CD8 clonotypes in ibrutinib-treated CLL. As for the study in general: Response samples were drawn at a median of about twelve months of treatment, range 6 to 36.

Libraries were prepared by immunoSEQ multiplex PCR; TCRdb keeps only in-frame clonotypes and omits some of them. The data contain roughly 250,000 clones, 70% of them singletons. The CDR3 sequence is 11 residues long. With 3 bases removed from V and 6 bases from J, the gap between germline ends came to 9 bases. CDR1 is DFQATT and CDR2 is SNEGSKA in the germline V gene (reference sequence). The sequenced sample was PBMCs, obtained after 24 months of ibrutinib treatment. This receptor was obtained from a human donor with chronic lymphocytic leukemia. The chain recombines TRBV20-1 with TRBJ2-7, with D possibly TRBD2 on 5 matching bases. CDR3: CSASPGIEQYF. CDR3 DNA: TGCAGTGCTAGTCCCGGGATCGAGCAGTACTTC.